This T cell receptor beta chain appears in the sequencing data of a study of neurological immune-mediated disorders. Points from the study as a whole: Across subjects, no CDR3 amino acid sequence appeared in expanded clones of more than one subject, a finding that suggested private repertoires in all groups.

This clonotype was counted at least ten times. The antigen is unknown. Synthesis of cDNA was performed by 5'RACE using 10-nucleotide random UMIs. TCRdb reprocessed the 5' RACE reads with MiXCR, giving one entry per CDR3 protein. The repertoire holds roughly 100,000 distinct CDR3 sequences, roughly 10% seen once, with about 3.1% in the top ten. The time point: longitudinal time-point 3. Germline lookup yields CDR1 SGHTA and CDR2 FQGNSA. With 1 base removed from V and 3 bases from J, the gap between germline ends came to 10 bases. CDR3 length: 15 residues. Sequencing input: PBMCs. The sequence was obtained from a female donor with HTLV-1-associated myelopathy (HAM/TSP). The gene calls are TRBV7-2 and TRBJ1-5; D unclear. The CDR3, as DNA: TGTGCCAGCAGCTTAGTGATCGGGATCAATCAGCCCCAGCATTTT. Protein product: CASSLVIGINQPQHF.